These 24 T cell receptor beta chains were all obtained from the same sample, sequenced in a study of cytomegalovirus exposure and HLA in healthy donors. The PCR contained 60 Vbeta and 13 Jbeta primers. Clones were sequenced by immunoSEQ multiplex PCR, and TCRdb holds only the in-frame ones, with some missing. The profile shows approximately 51,000 clones, around 82% of them singletons. Sequenced sample: PBMCs. These receptors originate from a boy aged 5-17 years in good health and CMV-seropositive.

This sequence joins TRBV11-3 and TRBJ2-1; weak D call: TRBD2 (6 bases). Trimming cost V 3 bases and J 9 bases, with 12 bases left between them. The CDR3 has 13 residues. Germline V gene data show CDR1 as SGHNT and CDR2 as YENEEA. Here the CDR3 reads CASSFSGGFEQFF. For the CDR3, the DNA is TGTGCCAGCAGCTTTTCAGGAGGGTTTGAGCAGTTCTTC.

This rearrangement joins TRBV9 to TRBJ2-7; 8 nucleotides agree with TRBD1. The CDR3 has 15 residues. The V gene end was trimmed by 0 bases and the J gene end by 5 bases; junction bases not matched to a gene: 7. The germline gives CDR1 SGDLS, CDR2 YYNGEE. In DNA, the CDR3 is TGTGCCAGCAGCGTAGGGGTAGGACAGGGCGACGAGCAGTACTTC. It translates to CASSVGVGQGDEQYF. Full variable domain (missing parts from reference TRBV9 and TRBJ2-7): DSGVTQTPKHLITATGQRVTLRCSPRSGDLSVYWYQQSLDQGLQFLIQYYNGEERAKGNILERFSAQQFPDLHSELNLSSLELGDSALYFCASSVGVGQGDEQYFGPGTRLTVT.

A word on this clone: A read error may account for a junction end that differs from germline. This sequence joins TRBV7-7 and TRBJ2-1, with TRBD2 as a possible D gene (5 bases). The CDR3 runs to 13 residues. The V gene's germline CDR1 is SSHAT and CDR2 FNYEAQ (reference sequence). The CDR3 here is CASSLDYANEQFF. The CDR3 DNA is TGTGCTAGCAGCTTAGACTATGCTAATGAGCAGTTCTTC.

This clone was seen just once. The V gene is TRBV6-1, the J gene TRBJ1-5; possibly TRBD1 for D (6 bases). CDR1 is MNHNS and CDR2 is SASEGT in the germline V gene. With 1 base removed from V and 7 bases from J, the gap between germline ends came to 17 bases. The CDR3 is made up of 16 amino acids. Written as DNA, the CDR3 is TGTGCCAGCAGTGAAGGAGGACAAGGGGGTGCCCAGCCCCAGCATTTT. As protein: CASSEGGQGGAQPQHF.

This chain uses TRBV18 with TRBJ2-7; possible D gene TRBD1, 6 bases. Germline CDR1 and CDR2: KGHSH and LQKENI. V lost 6 bases and J lost 3, with 12 bases in between. The CDR3 sequence is 13 residues long. The CDR3 DNA reads as TGTGCCAGCTCCCCTGGACAGATCTACGAGCAGTACTTC. It is translated as CASSPGQIYEQYF. The whole variable domain, filled in from reference TRBV18 and TRBJ2-7, reads NAGVMQNPRHLVRRRGQEARLRCSPMKGHSHVYWYRQLPEEGLKFMVYLQKENIIDESGMPKERFSAEFPKEGPSILRIQQVVRGDSAAYFCASSPGQIYEQYFGPGTRLTVT.

The V and J genes are TRBV11-2 and TRBJ2-7; D is possibly TRBD2 (5 bases). The V gene lost 2 bases and the J gene lost 5 bases, with 16 bases spanning the gap. The CDR3 totals 15 residues. Germline assignment: CDR1 SGHAT and CDR2 FQNNGV. CDR3: CASSLSRGSGNEQYF. CDR3 sequence (DNA): TGTGCCAGCAGCTTATCCCGGGGAAGTGGCAACGAGCAGTACTTC.

This clone is a singleton in its sample. The chain couples TRBV5-6 to TRBJ2-3, with D maybe TRBD2 (6 bases). The CDR3 is made up of 15 amino acids. Trimming stripped 2 bases from V and 4 bases from J, with 14 bases between. Germline CDR1 SGHDT, CDR2 YYEEEE. The CDR3 is CASSFRDWTSDTQYF. DNA of the CDR3: TGTGCCAGCAGCTTCCGGGACTGGACATCAGATACGCAGTATTTT. Full variable domain (rest looked up from reference TRBV5-6 and TRBJ2-3): DAGVTQSPTHLIKTRGQQVTLRCSPKSGHDTVSWYQQALGQGPQFIFQYYEEEERQRGNFPDRFSGHQFPNYSSELNVNALLLGDSALYLCASSFRDWTSDTQYFGPGTRLTVL.

The J gene is TRBJ1-6, the V gene TRBV9; the match to TRBD1 covers 7 bases. Germline lookup yields CDR1 SGDLS and CDR2 YYNGEE. The CDR3 runs to 16 residues. V trimming: 2 bases; J trimming: 8 bases; junction bases outside the gene matches: 10. The chain's CDR3 is CASSVGIDRDYSPLHF. As DNA, the CDR3 is TGTGCCAGCAGCGTGGGTATCGACAGGGATTATTCACCCCTCCACTTT.

The J gene is TRBJ2-5, the V gene TRBV27; 7 bases map to TRBD2. Germline lookup yields CDR1 MNHEY and CDR2 SMNVEV (reference sequence). The CDR3 runs to 16 residues. Trimming at V came to 0 bases and at J to 5 bases, leaving 9 bases not matched to a gene. Written as DNA, the CDR3 is TGTGCCAGCAGTTTATCCTGGACTAGTGGAGGGGAGACCCAGTACTTC. The encoded protein is CASSLSWTSGGETQYF.

The chain carries TRBV6-5 and TRBJ1-2; 8 bases match TRBD1. Germline loops: CDR1 MNHEY, CDR2 SVGAGI. The ends lost 6 bases at V and 6 bases at J; junction bases unmatched: 6. The CDR3 extends over 13 amino acids. The CDR3 region has the DNA TGTGCCAGCAGGTCACAGGGGGTGGATGGCTACACCTTC. This sequence encodes CASRSQGVDGYTF.

As to this clone: The germline gene is not matched at one end of the junction; a read error may be the cause. The chain has TRBV7-9 and TRBJ2-3; 9 bases agree with TRBD1. The CDR3 is made up of 16 amino acids. Germline V gene sequence: CDR1 SEHNR, CDR2 FQNEAQ (reference sequence). The DNA of the CDR3 is TGTTCCAGCAGCTTGGACGGACAGGGGACGGCAGATACGCAGTATTTT. It encodes CSSSLDGQGTADTQYF.

The V gene is TRBV7-3, the J gene TRBJ2-3; TRBD2 is a possible D gene (5 bases). The CDR3 length is 17 residues. Trimming took 5 bases from V and 2 from J, leaving 20 bases between them. CDR1 SGHTA and CDR2 FQGTGA come from the germline V gene. CDR3 protein: CASSRGSGSRDTDTQYF. The CDR3 region has the DNA TGTGCCAGCAGCCGCGGTTCGGGGAGTCGGGACACAGATACGCAGTATTTT.

This clone was recorded only once. As DNA, the CDR3 is TGTGCCAGTGGTAGCGGGGGGGCAGATACGCAGTATTTT. This translates into CASGSGGADTQYF. The V gene is TRBV25-1, the J gene TRBJ2-3; TRBD2 matches at 11 bases. Losses at the gene ends were 9 bases for V and 4 bases for J; bases not matched to a gene: 3. The CDR3 has 13 amino acids. The V gene's germline CDR1 is MGHDK and CDR2 SYGVNS.

J is TRBJ1-5 and V is TRBV6-5; D is unresolved. CDR3 length: 13 residues. Trimming left V 4 bases short and J 0 bases short, with 4 bases between. CDR1 is MNHEY and CDR2 is SVGAGI in the germline V gene. The CDR3 DNA sequence: TGTGCCAGCAGTTCCAATAGCAATCAGCCCCAGCATTTT. Amino acids: CASSSNSNQPQHF.

The chain's CDR3 is CASSARGYEQYF. The CDR3 bases are TGTGCCAGCAGCGCCCGGGGATACGAGCAGTACTTC. V and J are TRBV6-1 and TRBJ2-7; D is perhaps TRBD2 (5 bases). Germline values: CDR1 MNHNS, CDR2 SASEGT. The CDR3 spans 12 residues. V lost 6 bases and J lost 4, with 10 bases in between.

The chain is built from TRBV27 and TRBJ2-2, with TRBD2 matching 10 bases. The CDR3 is 16 residues long. CDR1 is MNHEY, CDR2 SMNVEV, per germline (reference sequence). The V and J ends lost 5 bases and 1 base, in that order; junction bases with no gene match: 4. The CDR3 DNA reads TGTGCCAGCAGTACCCGGACTAGCGGGAACACCGGGGAGCTGTTTTTT. It specifies CASSTRTSGNTGELFF.

This clone was observed a few times. The chain uses TRBV2 and TRBJ1-1; possibly TRBD1 for D (6 bases). Trimming removed 6 bases at V and 8 bases at J, with 13 bases between. From germline, CDR1 is SNHLY and CDR2 FYNNEI. This CDR3 has 12 amino acids. The CDR3 DNA reads as TGTGCCAGCAGCCTCAAGGGGGGGGAAGCTTTCTTT. It codes for CASSLKGGEAFF. The variable domain in full, completed from reference TRBV2 and TRBJ1-1, reads EPEVTQTPSHQVTQMGQEVILRCVPISNHLYFYWYRQILGQKVEFLVSFYNNEISEKSEIFDDQFSVERPDGSNFTLKIRSTKLEDSAMYFCASSLKGGEAFFGQGTRLTVV.

The V call is TRBV7-2, the J call TRBJ1-5; 8 positions match TRBD1. CDR3 length: 15 amino acids. CDR1 is SGHTA and CDR2 is FQGNSA in the germline V gene. Trimming cost V 5 bases and J 2 bases; bases outside gene matches: 5. The CDR3 region is CASSPQGVGNQPQHF. The CDR3 nucleotides read TGTGCCAGCAGCCCACAGGGGGTCGGCAATCAGCCCCAGCATTTT. Filled out from reference TRBV7-2 and TRBJ1-5, the complete variable domain reads GAGVSQSPSNKVTEKGKDVELRCDPISGHTALYWYRQSLGQGLEFLIYFQGNSAPDKSGLPSDRFSAERTGGSVSTLTIQRTQQEDSAVYLCASSPQGVGNQPQHFGDGTRLSIL.

The chain carries TRBV7-9 and TRBJ2-5, with 7 bases fitting TRBD2. V was clipped by 3 bases and J by 5 bases; unmatched bases: 6. Germline V gene sequence: CDR1 SEHNR, CDR2 FQNEAQ (reference sequence). This CDR3 spans 14 amino acids. The CDR3 DNA sequence: TGTGCCAGCAGCTTCAGCGGGGAGGTCGAGACCCAGTACTTC. This gives the protein CASSFSGEVETQYF.

The V and J genes are TRBV6-1 and TRBJ1-1; D may be TRBD1 (5 bases). Germline-derived CDR1 and CDR2 are MNHNS and SASEGT. Trimming removed 7 bases at V and 1 base at J, with 13 bases between. This CDR3 is built from 14 residues. Here the CDR3 reads CASTLDGQNTEAFF. The CDR3 region has the DNA TGTGCCAGCACCCTCGATGGACAGAACACTGAAGCTTTCTTT.

The chain has TRBV15 and TRBJ2-5; D remains ambiguous. The germline V gene has CDR1 LNHNV and CDR2 YYDKDF (reference sequence). With 0 bases removed from V and 1 base from J, the gap between germline ends came to 6 bases. The CDR3 totals 14 residues. CDR3 DNA sequence: TGTGCCACCAGCAGAGATTTCAGCCAAGAGACCCAGTACTTC. The encoded protein is CATSRDFSQETQYF.

The chain has TRBV7-3 and TRBJ2-3; TRBD1 aligns across 7 bases. Germline V CDR1 and CDR2: SGHTA, FQGTGA. CDR3 length: 15 residues. V lost 2 bases and J lost 2; bases outside the gene matches: 4. CDR3: CASSLRDSYTDTQYF. The CDR3 bases are TGTGCCAGCAGCTTACGGGACAGTTACACAGATACGCAGTATTTT.

J is TRBJ2-4 and V is TRBV5-6; D call uncertain. Germline CDR1 is SGHDT and CDR2 is YYEEEE. There are 15 residues in the CDR3. The germline V and J ends were trimmed by 2 bases and 0 bases, with 9 bases remaining between them. CDR3 sequence reads: CASSFDKLAKNIQYF. As DNA, the CDR3 is TGTGCCAGCAGCTTCGACAAGTTAGCCAAAAACATTCAGTACTTC.

The chain recombines TRBV9 with TRBJ1-6; 8 bases agree with TRBD1. CDR3 length: 15 amino acids. CDR1 is SGDLS, CDR2 YYNGEE, per germline. The trim removed 2 bases at V and 9 bases at J, leaving 7 bases unmatched. CDR3 protein: CASSVGTGSASPLHF. CDR3 in DNA: TGTGCCAGCAGCGTTGGGACAGGCTCGGCTTCACCCCTCCACTTT.